This TCR beta chain was obtained from a study of T cell responses to AZD1222 COVID-19 vaccine. From germline, CDR1 is SEHNR and CDR2 FQNEAQ (reference sequence). The CDR3 totals 16 residues. Trimming cost V 4 bases and J 0 bases, with 13 bases left between them. The method was immunoSEQ multiplex PCR; TCRdb's version includes in-frame clones alone and lacks a portion of them. The repertoire holds about 150,000 clones, around nine tenths seen once, with about 5% in the top ten. A single count supports this clone. The receptor comes from an adult in good health. The rearrangement uses TRBV7-9 and TRBJ2-4; the D gene is possibly TRBD2 (6 bases). The specimen was peripheral blood, collected on day 0 of AZD1222 vaccination. The CDR3 DNA follows: TGTGCCAGCAGCTACCGCGGAGGGACAGCCAAAAACATTCAGTACTTC. It codes for CASSYRGGTAKNIQYF.